This T cell receptor beta chain derives from a study of blood T cell repertoires in COVID-19. The overall study: T cells, B-cell-depleted T cells, or PBMCs provided the cDNA or gDNA that served as material.

In the study's own analysis: Amplification of reference gene primers was used by the study to estimate nucleated cell counts. The data were produced by immunoSEQ multiplex PCR, yet TCRdb's version contains in-frame clones alone and is incomplete. For V, J and clone size, that table is used; D and trimming come from the DNA. The sample consists of roughly 180,000 clones, approximately 80% of them appearing once. Input material: peripheral blood. This clonotype was sampled from a human donor in a cohort sampled during active COVID-19.

CDR3 loop: CASSSGTGQETQYF. For the CDR3, the DNA is TGTGCCAGCAGTTCCGGGACAGGTCAAGAGACCCAGTACTTC. This chain joins TRBV2 and TRBJ2-5; 8 bases align to TRBD1. This CDR3 is 14 amino acids long. V was pared by 5 bases and J by 2 bases, with 4 bases of the junction left unmatched. Germline V gene data show CDR1 as SNHLY and CDR2 as FYNNEI.